This T cell receptor (beta chain) was recorded in a study of post-analysis software for immune sequencing data. Overall study context: The study covered relapsing-remitting, secondary progressive and progressive-relapsing courses of multiple sclerosis. General study points: Patients used four to six TRBV segments, including TRBV5-6, TRBV5-1 and TRBV20-1, more often than controls.

Unique-molecular-identifier-tagged TCR beta cDNA libraries were used. TCRdb reprocessed the PCR reads via MiXCR and lists one record per CDR3 protein. The data contain roughly 650,000 distinct CDR3 sequences, 55% to 60% of them singletons. On this clonotype: Its antigen is not identified.

Germline CDR1 is SGDLS and CDR2 is YYNGEE. V was trimmed by 4 bases and J by 7 bases, leaving 21 bases between them. The CDR3 loop spans 16 amino acids. The specimen sequenced was blood. The chain has TRBV9 and TRBJ2-1; TRBD2 might be the D (6 bases). This receptor was identified in a girl under 10 years old with multiple sclerosis. The DNA of the CDR3 is TGTGCCAGCAGCCCATCCGGGGGATACGGGCGGAATGAGCAGTTCTTC. It is translated as CASSPSGGYGRNEQFF.